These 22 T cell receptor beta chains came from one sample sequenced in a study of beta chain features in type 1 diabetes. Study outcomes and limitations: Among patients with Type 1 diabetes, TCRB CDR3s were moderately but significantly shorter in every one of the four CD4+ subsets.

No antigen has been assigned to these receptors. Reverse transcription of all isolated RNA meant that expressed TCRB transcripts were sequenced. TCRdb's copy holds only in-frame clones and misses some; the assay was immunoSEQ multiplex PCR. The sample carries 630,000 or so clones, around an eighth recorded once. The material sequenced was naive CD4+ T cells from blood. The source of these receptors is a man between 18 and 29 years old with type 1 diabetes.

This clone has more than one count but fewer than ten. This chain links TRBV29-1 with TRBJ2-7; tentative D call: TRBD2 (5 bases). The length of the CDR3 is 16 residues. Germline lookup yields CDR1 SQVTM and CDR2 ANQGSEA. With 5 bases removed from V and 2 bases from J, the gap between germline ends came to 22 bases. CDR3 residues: CSVFWKGSRLTYEQYF. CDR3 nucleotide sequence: TGCAGCGTTTTCTGGAAAGGCAGCCGACTAACCTACGAGCAGTACTTC.

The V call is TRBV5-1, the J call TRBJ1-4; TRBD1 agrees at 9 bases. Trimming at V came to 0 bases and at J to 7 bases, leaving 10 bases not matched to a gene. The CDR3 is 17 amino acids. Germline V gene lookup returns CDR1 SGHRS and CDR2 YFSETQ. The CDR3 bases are TGCGCCAGCAGCTTGGGGGCAGCCGGGACAGGGATTGAAAAACTGTTTTTT. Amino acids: CASSLGAAGTGIEKLFF.

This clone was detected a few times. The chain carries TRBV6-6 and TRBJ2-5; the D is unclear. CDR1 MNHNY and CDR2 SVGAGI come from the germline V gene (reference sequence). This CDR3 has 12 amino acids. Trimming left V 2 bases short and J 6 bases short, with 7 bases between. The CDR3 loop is CASSYLSQTQYF. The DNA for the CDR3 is TGTGCCAGCAGTTACCTGTCACAGACCCAGTACTTC.

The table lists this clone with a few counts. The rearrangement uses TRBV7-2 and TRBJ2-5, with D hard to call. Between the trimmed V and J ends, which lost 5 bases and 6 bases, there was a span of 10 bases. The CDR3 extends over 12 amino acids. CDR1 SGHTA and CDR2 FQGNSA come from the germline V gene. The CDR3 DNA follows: TGTGCCAGCAGCGGGCCTCTGAAGACCCAGTACTTC. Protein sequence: CASSGPLKTQYF.

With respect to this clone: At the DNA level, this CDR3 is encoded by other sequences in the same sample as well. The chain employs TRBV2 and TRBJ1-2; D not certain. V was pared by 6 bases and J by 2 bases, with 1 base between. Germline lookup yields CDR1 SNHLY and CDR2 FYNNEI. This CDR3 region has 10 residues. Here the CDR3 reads CASSNYGYTF. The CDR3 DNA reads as TGTGCCAGCAGCAACTATGGCTACACCTTC.

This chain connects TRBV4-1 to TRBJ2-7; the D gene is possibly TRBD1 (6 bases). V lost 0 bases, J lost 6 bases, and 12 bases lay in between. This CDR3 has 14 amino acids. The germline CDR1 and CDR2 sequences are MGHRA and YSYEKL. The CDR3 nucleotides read TGCGCCAGCAGCCAAGACAGGGGATTGGGCGAGCAGTACTTC. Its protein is CASSQDRGLGEQYF.

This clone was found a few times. CDR3 sequence reads: CSVVGQPNTEAFF. The CDR3 coding sequence is TGCAGCGTTGTTGGACAGCCGAACACTGAAGCTTTCTTT. V usage is TRBV29-1 and J usage is TRBJ1-1; D perhaps matches TRBD1 (6 bases). With 4 bases removed from V and 1 base from J, the gap between germline ends came to 10 bases. The CDR3 runs 13 residues. Germline loops: CDR1 SQVTM, CDR2 ANQGSEA.

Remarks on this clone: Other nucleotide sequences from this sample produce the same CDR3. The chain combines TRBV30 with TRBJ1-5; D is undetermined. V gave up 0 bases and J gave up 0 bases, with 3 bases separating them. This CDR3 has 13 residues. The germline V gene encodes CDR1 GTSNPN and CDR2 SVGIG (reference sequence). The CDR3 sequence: CAWSVRSNQPQHF. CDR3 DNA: TGTGCCTGGAGTGTACGTAGCAATCAGCCCCAGCATTTT.

Here the CDR3 DNA reads TGTGCCAGCAGTCCGGGACAGACCTTCACCGGGGAGCTGTTTTTT. Translated, it gives CASSPGQTFTGELFF. V usage is TRBV7-9 and J usage is TRBJ2-2; 7 positions match TRBD1. This CDR3 is 15 amino acids long. CDR1 and CDR2 (germline): SEHNR, FQNEAQ (reference sequence). J gave up 4 bases and V 6 bases, and 8 bases lay outside the gene matches.

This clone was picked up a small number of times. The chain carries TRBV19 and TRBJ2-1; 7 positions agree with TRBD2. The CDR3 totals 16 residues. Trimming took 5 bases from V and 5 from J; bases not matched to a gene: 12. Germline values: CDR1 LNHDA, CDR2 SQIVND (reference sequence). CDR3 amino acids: CASSGWASGDNNEQFF. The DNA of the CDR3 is TGTGCCAGTAGTGGGTGGGCTAGCGGAGACAACAATGAGCAGTTCTTC.

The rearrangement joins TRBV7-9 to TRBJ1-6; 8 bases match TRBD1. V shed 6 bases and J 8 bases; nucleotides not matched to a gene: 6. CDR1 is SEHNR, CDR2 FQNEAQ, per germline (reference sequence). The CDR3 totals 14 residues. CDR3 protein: CASRVTGDHSPLHF. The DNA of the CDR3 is TGTGCCAGCAGAGTGACAGGGGACCATTCACCCCTCCACTTT.

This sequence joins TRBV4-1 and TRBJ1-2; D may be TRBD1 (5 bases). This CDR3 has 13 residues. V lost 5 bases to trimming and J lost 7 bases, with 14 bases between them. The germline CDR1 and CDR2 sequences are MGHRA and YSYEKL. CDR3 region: CASSTTRDGGYTF. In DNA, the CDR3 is TGCGCCAGCAGCACGACCCGGGACGGTGGCTACACCTTC.

The CDR3 DNA is TGTGCCAGCAGCCCAGTCCCTACCCCGCCGGACAACACCATATATTTT. Translation: CASSPVPTPPDNTIYF. The V call is TRBV7-6, the J call TRBJ1-3; D uncertain. V shed 5 bases and J shed 7 bases, with 21 bases lying between them. Germline-derived CDR1 and CDR2 are SGHVS and FNYEAQ. The CDR3 runs to 16 residues.

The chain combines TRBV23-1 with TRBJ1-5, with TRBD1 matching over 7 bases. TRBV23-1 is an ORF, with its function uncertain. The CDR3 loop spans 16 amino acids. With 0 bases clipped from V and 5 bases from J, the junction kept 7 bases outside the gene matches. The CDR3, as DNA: TGCGCCAGCAGTCAATCGTCGGGCAGGGGGTATCAGCCCCAGCATTTT. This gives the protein CASSQSSGRGYQPQHF.

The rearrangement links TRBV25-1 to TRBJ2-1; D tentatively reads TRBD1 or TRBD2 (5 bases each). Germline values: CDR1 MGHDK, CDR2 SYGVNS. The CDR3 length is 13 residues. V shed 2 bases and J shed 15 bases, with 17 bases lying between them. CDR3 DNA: TGTGCCAGCAGTGAACCCGGGGACCCGGTCAGGTTCTTC. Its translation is CASSEPGDPVRFF.

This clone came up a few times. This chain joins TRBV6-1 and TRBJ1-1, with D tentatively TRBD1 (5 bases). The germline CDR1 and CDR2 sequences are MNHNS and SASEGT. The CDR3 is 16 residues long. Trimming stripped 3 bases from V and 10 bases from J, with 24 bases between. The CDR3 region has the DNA TGTGCCAGCAGTGATTTGCCTTCGTGGGAGCCGGGGGGAGCTTTCTTT. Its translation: CASSDLPSWEPGGAFF.

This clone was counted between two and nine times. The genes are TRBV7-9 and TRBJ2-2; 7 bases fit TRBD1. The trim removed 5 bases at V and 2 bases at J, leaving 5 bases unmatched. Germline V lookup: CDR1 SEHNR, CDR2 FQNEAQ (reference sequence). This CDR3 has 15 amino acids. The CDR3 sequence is CASSRTGLNTGELFF. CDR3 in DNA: TGTGCCAGCAGCCGGACAGGACTTAACACCGGGGAGCTGTTTTTT.

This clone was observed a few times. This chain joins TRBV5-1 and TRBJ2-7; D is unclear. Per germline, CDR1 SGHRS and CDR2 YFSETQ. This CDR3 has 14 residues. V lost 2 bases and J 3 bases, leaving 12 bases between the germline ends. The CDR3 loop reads CASSLGQVYYEQYF. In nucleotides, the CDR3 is TGCGCCAGCAGCTTAGGGCAGGTTTACTACGAGCAGTACTTC.

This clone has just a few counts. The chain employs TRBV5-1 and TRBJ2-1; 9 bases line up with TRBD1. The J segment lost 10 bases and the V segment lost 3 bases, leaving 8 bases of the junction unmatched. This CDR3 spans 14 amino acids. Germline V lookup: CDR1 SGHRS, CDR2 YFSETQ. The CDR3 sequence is CASSSLTGTGEQFF. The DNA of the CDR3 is TGCGCCAGCAGCTCCCTTACAGGGACAGGGGAGCAGTTCTTC.

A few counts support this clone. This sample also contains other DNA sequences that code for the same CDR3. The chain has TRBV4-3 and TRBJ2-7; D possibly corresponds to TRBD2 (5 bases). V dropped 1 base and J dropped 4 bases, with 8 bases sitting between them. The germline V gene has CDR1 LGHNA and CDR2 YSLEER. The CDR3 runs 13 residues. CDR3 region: CASSQVGGYEQYF. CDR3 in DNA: TGCGCCAGCAGCCAAGTGGGCGGGTACGAGCAGTACTTC.

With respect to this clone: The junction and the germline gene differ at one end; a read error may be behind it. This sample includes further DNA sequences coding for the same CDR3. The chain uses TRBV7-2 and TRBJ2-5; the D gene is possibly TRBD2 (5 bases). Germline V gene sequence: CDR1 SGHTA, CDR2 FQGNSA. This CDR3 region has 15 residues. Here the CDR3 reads CASSPGGREQETQYF. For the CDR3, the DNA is TGTGCCAGCAGCCCCGGCGGGCGAGAGCAAGAAACCCAGTACTTC.

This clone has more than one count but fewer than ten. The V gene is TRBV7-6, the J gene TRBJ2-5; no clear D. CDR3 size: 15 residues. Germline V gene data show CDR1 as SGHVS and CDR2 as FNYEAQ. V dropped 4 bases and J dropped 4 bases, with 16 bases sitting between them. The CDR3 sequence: CASSSRYRRSETQYF. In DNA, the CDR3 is TGTGCCAGCAGCTCCAGGTACCGGAGATCAGAGACCCAGTACTTC.